This TCR beta chain was captured in a study of OX40 agonist ivuxolimab in advanced cancers. Study summary: Eligibility rules accepted prior anti-PD-1, anti-PD-L1 or anti-CTLA-4 therapy, and around 38% had some. Of the patients, three showed partial responses, one with hepatocellular carcinoma and two with cutaneous melanoma.

Profiled with immunoSEQ multiplex PCR; TCRdb holds only in-frame clones, not every one. The sample comprises about 100,000 clones, under 95% of which are singletons, and approximately 0.7% rests with the top ten. V was shortened by 2 bases and J by 2 bases, with 5 bases between the two germline ends. CDR1 and CDR2 (germline): ENHRY, SYGVKD. This CDR3 spans 13 amino acids. Whole-study findings and limits: Which antigen the expanded peripheral T cells recognized is unknown. CD4+ and CD8+ blood T cells expanded clonally by week 6 at 0.1 to 3.0 mg/kg.

This clone occurred once. What it binds is not known. This chain links TRBV10-3 with TRBJ2-3; D gene uncertain. The receptor was isolated from an adult with an advanced solid tumor such as melanoma, head and neck, liver or kidney cancer. This sample comprised CD4+ or CD8+ T cells sorted from blood, obtained in a trial of the OX40 agonist ivuxolimab. This CDR3 reads CAISERITDTQYF. The DNA of the CDR3 is TGTGCCATCAGTGAGAGAATCACAGATACGCAGTATTTT.